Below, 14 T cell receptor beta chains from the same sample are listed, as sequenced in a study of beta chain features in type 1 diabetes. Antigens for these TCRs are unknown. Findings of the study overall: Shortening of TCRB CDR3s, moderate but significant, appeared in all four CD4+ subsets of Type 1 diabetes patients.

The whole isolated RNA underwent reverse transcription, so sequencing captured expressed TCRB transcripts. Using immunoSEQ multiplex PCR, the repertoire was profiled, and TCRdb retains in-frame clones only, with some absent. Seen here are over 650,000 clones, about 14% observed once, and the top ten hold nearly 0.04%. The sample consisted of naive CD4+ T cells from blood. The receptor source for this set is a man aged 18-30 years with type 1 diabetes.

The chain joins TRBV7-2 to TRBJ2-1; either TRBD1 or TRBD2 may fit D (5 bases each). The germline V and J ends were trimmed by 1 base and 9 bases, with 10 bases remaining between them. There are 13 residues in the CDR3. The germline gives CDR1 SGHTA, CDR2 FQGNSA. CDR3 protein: CASSLGGASEQFF. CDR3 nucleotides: TGTGCCAGCAGCTTAGGAGGGGCAAGTGAGCAGTTCTTC.

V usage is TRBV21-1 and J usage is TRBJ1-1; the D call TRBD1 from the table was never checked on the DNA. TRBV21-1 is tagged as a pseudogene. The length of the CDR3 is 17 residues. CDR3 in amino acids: CASIPGGTGSLNTEAFF. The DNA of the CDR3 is TGTGCCAGCATACCAGGCGGGACAGGGTCCCTGAACACTGAAGCTTTCTTT.

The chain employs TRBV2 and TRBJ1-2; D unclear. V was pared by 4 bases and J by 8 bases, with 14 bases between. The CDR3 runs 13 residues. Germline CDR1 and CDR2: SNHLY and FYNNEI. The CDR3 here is CASSGTASGGYTF. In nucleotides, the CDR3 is TGTGCCAGCAGTGGTACAGCCTCGGGCGGCTACACCTTC.

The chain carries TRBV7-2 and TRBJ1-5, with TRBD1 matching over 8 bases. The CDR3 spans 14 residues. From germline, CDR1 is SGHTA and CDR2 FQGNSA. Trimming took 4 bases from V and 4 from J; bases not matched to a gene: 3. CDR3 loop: CASSYDRGNQPQHF. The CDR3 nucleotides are TGTGCCAGCAGCTACGACAGGGGAAATCAGCCCCAGCATTTT.

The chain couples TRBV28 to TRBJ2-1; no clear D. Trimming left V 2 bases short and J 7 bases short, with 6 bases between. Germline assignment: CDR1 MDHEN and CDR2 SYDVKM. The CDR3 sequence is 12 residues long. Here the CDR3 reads CASSLVVNEQFF. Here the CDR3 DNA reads TGTGCCAGCAGTTTAGTGGTTAATGAGCAGTTCTTC.

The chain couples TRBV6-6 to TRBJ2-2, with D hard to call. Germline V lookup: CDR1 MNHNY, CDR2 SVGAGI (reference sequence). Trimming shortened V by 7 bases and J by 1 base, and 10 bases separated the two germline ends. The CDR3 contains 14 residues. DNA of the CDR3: TGTGCCAGCACCCCCCAGTTGAACACCGGGGAGCTGTTTTTT. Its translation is CASTPQLNTGELFF.

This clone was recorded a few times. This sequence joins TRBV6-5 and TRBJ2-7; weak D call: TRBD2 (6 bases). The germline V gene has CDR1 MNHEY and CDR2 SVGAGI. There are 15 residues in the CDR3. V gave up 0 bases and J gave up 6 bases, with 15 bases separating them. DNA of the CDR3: TGTGCCAGCAGTTACTCGAGGCTTGCCGGGGGCGAGCAGTACTTC. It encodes CASSYSRLAGGEQYF.

The CDR3 is CASSLEILQNTEAFF. Here the CDR3 DNA reads TGCGCCAGCAGCCTCGAGATCCTTCAGAACACTGAAGCTTTCTTT. This sequence joins TRBV5-1 and TRBJ1-1; D is ambiguous. Germline lookup yields CDR1 SGHRS and CDR2 YFSETQ. V was cut by 4 bases and J by 1 base, with 14 bases left in between. The CDR3 covers 15 residues.

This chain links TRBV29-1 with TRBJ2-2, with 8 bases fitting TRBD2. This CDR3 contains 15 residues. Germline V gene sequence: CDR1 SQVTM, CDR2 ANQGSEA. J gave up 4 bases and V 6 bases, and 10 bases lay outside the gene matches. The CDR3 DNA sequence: TGCAGCGTAGCGAGCCCTAGCGGGTCCACCGGGGAGCTGTTTTTT. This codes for CSVASPSGSTGELFF.

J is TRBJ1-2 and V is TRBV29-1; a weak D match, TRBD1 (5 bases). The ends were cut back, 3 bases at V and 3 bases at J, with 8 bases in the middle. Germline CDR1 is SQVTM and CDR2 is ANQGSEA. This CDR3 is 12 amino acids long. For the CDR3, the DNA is TGCAGCGTTGACAGGGAAGACTATGGCTACACCTTC. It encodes CSVDREDYGYTF.

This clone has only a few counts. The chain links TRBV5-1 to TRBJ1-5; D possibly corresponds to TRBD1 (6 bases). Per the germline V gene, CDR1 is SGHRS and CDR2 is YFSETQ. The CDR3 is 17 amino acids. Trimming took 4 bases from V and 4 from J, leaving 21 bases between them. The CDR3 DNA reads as TGCGCCAGCAGCGCCTGGTCCCAGGGGAAAGGTAATCAGCCCCAGCATTTT. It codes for CASSAWSQGKGNQPQHF.

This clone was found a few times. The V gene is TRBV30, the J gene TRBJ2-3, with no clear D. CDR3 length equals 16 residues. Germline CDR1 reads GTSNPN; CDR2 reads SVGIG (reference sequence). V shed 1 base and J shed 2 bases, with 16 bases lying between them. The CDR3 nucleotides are TGTGCCTGGAGTGATTGGAATAGGAAGTACACAGATACGCAGTATTTT. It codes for CAWSDWNRKYTDTQYF.

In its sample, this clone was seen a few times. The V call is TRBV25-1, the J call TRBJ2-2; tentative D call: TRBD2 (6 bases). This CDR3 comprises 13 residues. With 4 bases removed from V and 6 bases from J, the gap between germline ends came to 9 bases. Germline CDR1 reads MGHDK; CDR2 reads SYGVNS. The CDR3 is CASSGRRAGELFF. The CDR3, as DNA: TGTGCCAGCAGTGGGCGGAGGGCCGGGGAGCTGTTTTTT. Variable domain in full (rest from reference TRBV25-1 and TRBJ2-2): EADIYQTPRYLVIGTGKKITLECSQTMGHDKMYWYQQDPGMELHLIHYSYGVNSTEKGDLSSESTVSRIRTEHFPLTLESARPSHTSQYLCASSGRRAGELFFGEGSRLTVL.

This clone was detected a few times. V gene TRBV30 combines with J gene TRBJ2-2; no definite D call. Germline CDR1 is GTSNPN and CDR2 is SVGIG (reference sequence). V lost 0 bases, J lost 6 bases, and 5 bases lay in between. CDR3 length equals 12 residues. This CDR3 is CAWSVVAGELFF. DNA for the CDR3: TGTGCCTGGAGTGTAGTCGCCGGGGAGCTGTTTTTT.